The 27 T cell receptor beta chains given below trace back to one sample, sequenced in a study of T cells in Graves' hyperthyroidism and ophthalmopathy. From RNA transcripts, TCR beta CDR3 regions were amplified. A set of HTBI primers served as the primers for a first-round RT-PCR of the TCR CDR3. Each CDR3 protein is one row after TCRdb ran MiXCR on the multiplex PCR reads. The sample lists about 520,000 distinct CDR3 sequences, approximately 25% occurring once. Sequencing input: blood. Receptors originate from a woman aged 30 to 39 with Graves' ophthalmopathy.

This clonotype was counted many times. The V and J genes are TRBV2 and TRBJ1-2, with no clear D. Germline V gene lookup returns CDR1 SNHLY and CDR2 FYNNEI. V was trimmed by 6 bases and J by 8 bases, leaving 13 bases between them. CDR3 length: 12 residues. CDR3 sequence: CASSDGLIGYTF. As DNA, the CDR3 is TGTGCCAGCAGCGATGGACTGATCGGCTACACCTTC.

With regard to this clonotype: Given a much more abundant clone one base away, this may be a read error. The chain joins TRBV6-5 to TRBJ2-7; 11 nucleotides match TRBD1. From germline, CDR1 is MNHEY and CDR2 SVGAGI. This CDR3 contains 16 residues. J lost 4 bases, V lost 4 bases, and 9 bases had no gene match. CDR3 in DNA: TGTGCCAGCAGTTCCCCCGGGGACAGGGGGAGATACGAGCAGTACTTC. It yields the protein CASSSPGDRGRYEQYF.

The CDR3, as DNA: TGTGCTAGTGGTGAGGGACAAGGGGGATCCTACGAGCAGTACTTC. Translated: CASGEGQGGSYEQYF. The chain has TRBV12-5 and TRBJ2-7; a weak D match, TRBD1 (6 bases). V was cut by 5 bases and J by 1 base, with 15 bases left in between. The CDR3 consists of 15 residues. Germline CDR1 and CDR2: LGHNT and FRNRAP.

This clonotype was found many times. One junction end disagrees with the germline gene, perhaps due to a read error. The gene calls are TRBV12-3 or TRBV12-4 and TRBJ1-5; TRBD1 is a possible D gene (6 bases). The CDR3 runs to 16 residues. DNA for the CDR3: TGTGCCAGTAGCTTCAGACAGGCCCATAGCAATCGGCCCCAGCATTTT. This codes for CASSFRQAHSNRPQHF.

The chain uses TRBV6-2 or TRBV6-3 and TRBJ2-5, with 14 bases lining up with TRBD2. Germline V gene lookup returns CDR1 MNHEY and CDR2 SVGEGT. This CDR3 is built from 16 residues. Losses at the gene ends were 7 bases for V and 1 base for J; bases not matched to a gene: 5. CDR3 protein: CASTGTSGRTQETQYF. DNA for the CDR3: TGTGCCAGCACCGGGACTAGCGGGAGAACCCAAGAGACCCAGTACTTC.

Many counts were recorded for this clonotype. The rearrangement links TRBV11-2 to TRBJ1-2, with TRBD1 matching 10 bases. CDR1 and CDR2 from the germline V gene are SGHAT and FQNNGV. The CDR3 is 17 amino acids. V dropped 2 bases and J dropped 7; count of bases not matched to a gene: 13. The CDR3 DNA is TGTGCCAGCAGCTTATACCCCGGGACAGGGGAAGCGGGTGGCTACACCTTC. Translation: CASSLYPGTGEAGGYTF.

This clonotype was seen ten or more times. CDR3 region: CASSPVAGGRGMNTEAFF. CDR3 bases: TGTGCCAGCTCACCTGTTGCGGGGGGCAGAGGCATGAACACTGAAGCTTTCTTT. V is TRBV18 and J is TRBJ1-1; perhaps TRBD1 as D (6 bases). There are 18 residues in the CDR3. Deletions cut 3 bases from V and 0 bases from J, with 20 bases between. Germline V gene lookup returns CDR1 KGHSH and CDR2 LQKENI.

Many counts were recorded for this clonotype. V usage is TRBV10-3 and J usage is TRBJ1-2, with D unresolved. V gave up 7 bases and J gave up 0 bases, with 12 bases separating them. From germline, CDR1 is ENHRY and CDR2 SYGVKD. The CDR3 sequence is 14 residues long. The CDR3 spells CAIKKTGTNYGYTF. The CDR3 coding sequence is TGTGCCATCAAAAAAACGGGAACTAACTATGGCTACACCTTC.

This clonotype was detected ten times or more. The chain couples TRBV20-1 to TRBJ2-7; 8 nucleotides line up with TRBD2. With 6 bases clipped from V and 3 bases from J, the junction kept 4 bases outside the gene matches. This CDR3 has 12 residues. Per the germline V gene, CDR1 is DFQATT and CDR2 is SNEGSKA (reference sequence). The CDR3 region has the DNA TGCAGTGCCCCCGGGACTAGCTACGAGCAGTACTTC. It specifies CSAPGTSYEQYF.

This clonotype was detected ten times or more. The chain employs TRBV9 and TRBJ1-3; 9 bases are shared with TRBD1. V dropped 4 bases and J dropped 4; count of bases not matched to a gene: 6. The length of the CDR3 is 15 residues. CDR1 and CDR2 (germline): SGDLS, YYNGEE. The CDR3 reads CASSLQGADGNTIYF. CDR3 in DNA: TGTGCCAGCAGCTTACAGGGGGCCGACGGAAACACCATATATTTT.

Of note for this clonotype: At one end the junction does not follow the germline gene, possibly because of a read error. The chain is built from TRBV7-3 and TRBJ1-5; D is perhaps TRBD1 (6 bases). CDR3 size: 16 residues. Germline values: CDR1 SGHTA, CDR2 FQGTGA. The CDR3 DNA reads TGCGCCAGCAGCCTCCTGGACAGTTTGGGCAATCAGCCCCAGCATTTT. Residues: CASSLLDSLGNQPQHF. The full variable domain, in which reference TRBV7-3 and TRBJ1-5 provide the parts outside the CDR3, is GAGVSQTPSNKVTEKGKYVELRCDPISGHTALYWYRQSLGQGPEFLIYFQGTGAADDSGLPNDRFFAVRPEGSVSTLKIQRTERGDSAVYLCASSLLDSLGNQPQHFGDGTRLSIL.

V gene TRBV6-5 combines with J gene TRBJ2-5; D is unresolved. V was cut by 0 bases and J by 2 bases, with 4 bases left in between. The CDR3 runs 13 residues. Looked up from germline, CDR1 is MNHEY and CDR2 is SVGAGI. The CDR3 here is CASSYSTQETQYF. CDR3 sequence (DNA): TGTGCCAGCAGTTACTCGACTCAAGAGACCCAGTACTTC.

This clonotype was observed a few times. The chain carries TRBV6-1 and TRBJ2-7; TRBD2 is a possible D gene (5 bases). Trimming took off 5 bases at V and 7 bases at J, with 21 bases between the two ends. This CDR3 contains 15 residues. CDR1 and CDR2 (germline): MNHNS, SASEGT. The CDR3 region has the DNA TGTGCCAGCAGTCCCCACTTGGACCGGGGTGGGGAGCAGTACTTC. Amino acids: CASSPHLDRGGEQYF.

This clonotype was detected many times. The rearrangement uses TRBV10-3 and TRBJ1-5; D possibly corresponds to TRBD1 (5 bases). Looked up from germline, CDR1 is ENHRY and CDR2 is SYGVKD. The V end lost 5 bases, the J end lost 4 bases, and 12 bases lay between the germline ends. The CDR3 loop spans 14 amino acids. The DNA of the CDR3 is TGTGCCATCAGTCTAGGGGTTGCTAATCAGCCCCAGCATTTT. Protein: CAISLGVANQPQHF.

This clonotype was seen many times. V is TRBV20-1 and J is TRBJ1-5, with D unresolved. The length of the CDR3 is 14 residues. Between the trimmed V and J ends, which lost 1 base and 3 bases, there was a span of 10 bases. Germline V gene sequence: CDR1 DFQATT, CDR2 SNEGSKA (reference sequence). The CDR3 sequence is CSARGGYDNQPQHF. The CDR3 nucleotides read TGCAGTGCTAGAGGCGGATATGACAATCAGCCCCAGCATTTT.

On this clonotype: A much larger clone lies one base from this, so it may be a read error. This rearrangement joins TRBV6-5 to TRBJ1-5; D not certain. CDR1 and CDR2 from the germline V gene are MNHEY and SVGAGI. The CDR3 is made up of 14 amino acids. CDR3 in DNA: TGTGCCAGCAGTTACTCGGTGTTTGGTCAGTCCCAGCATTTT. This codes for CASSYSVFGQSQHF.

At least ten counts were recorded for this clonotype. The V call is TRBV27, the J call TRBJ1-1; TRBD1 matches at 7 bases. V gave up 5 bases and J gave up 4 bases; unmatched junction bases: 10. Germline CDR1 reads MNHEY; CDR2 reads SMNVEV (reference sequence). This CDR3 comprises 15 residues. DNA for the CDR3: TGTGCCAGCAGTACTACAGGGGCCCAGAGCACTGAAGCTTTCTTT. Amino acids: CASSTTGAQSTEAFF.

The chain carries TRBV12-3 or TRBV12-4 and TRBJ1-1; 9 bases agree with TRBD1. This CDR3 region has 14 residues. After removal of 6 bases from V and 3 bases from J, the junction contained 5 bases not matched to a gene. Here the CDR3 DNA reads TGTGCCAGCAGACGGGACAGGGTGGACACTGAAGCTTTCTTT. This sequence encodes CASRRDRVDTEAFF.

This clonotype was observed many times. V is TRBV7-9 and J is TRBJ1-1, with a possible D match to TRBD1 (6 bases). The length of the CDR3 is 14 residues. CDR1 and CDR2 (germline): SEHNR, FQNEAQ (reference sequence). The V end was cut by 5 bases, the J end by 5 bases, with 15 bases between. As DNA, the CDR3 is TGTGCCAGCAGCATCTCAGGGGATCGGACTGAAGCTTTCTTT. Amino acid sequence: CASSISGDRTEAFF.

This clonotype was recorded only once. V is TRBV12-3 or TRBV12-4 and J is TRBJ2-2, with 8 bases lining up with TRBD2. With V trimmed by 7 bases and J by 4 bases, 11 bases remained unmatched. The CDR3 consists of 16 residues. For the CDR3, the DNA is TGTGCCAGCACCCCTGGGCCACTAGCGGCCACCGGGGAGCTGTTTTTT. Its protein is CASTPGPLAATGELFF.

The V gene is TRBV11-1, the J gene TRBJ2-2; 7 nucleotides agree with TRBD2. Germline V gene lookup returns CDR1 SGHAT and CDR2 FQDESV (reference sequence). J lost 0 bases, V lost 4 bases, and 5 bases had no gene match. This CDR3 is 16 amino acids long. The CDR3 protein is CASSSGTNTNTGELFF. DNA for the CDR3: TGTGCCAGCAGCTCCGGGACTAATACGAACACCGGGGAGCTGTTTTTT. Looking up the rest from reference TRBV11-1 and TRBJ2-2 gives the full variable domain: EAEVAQSPRYKITEKSQAVAFWCDPISGHATLYWYRQILGQGPELLVQFQDESVVDDSQLPKDRFSAERLKGVDSTLKIQPAELGDSAMYLCASSSGTNTNTGELFFGEGSRLTVL.

The chain employs TRBV7-3 and TRBJ2-2; D is unresolved. This CDR3 comprises 13 residues. Germline assignment: CDR1 SGHTA and CDR2 FQGTGA. The V end was cut by 6 bases, the J end by 3 bases, with 8 bases between. DNA for the CDR3: TGTGCCAGCAGGGCCGGGCACACCGGGGAGCTGTTTTTT. Its translation: CASRAGHTGELFF.

This clonotype was seen many times. The chain couples TRBV2 to TRBJ2-5, with D unclear. This CDR3 has 14 residues. Between the trimmed V and J ends, which lost 3 bases and 1 base, there was a span of 9 bases. Germline V gives CDR1 SNHLY, CDR2 FYNNEI. Here the CDR3 DNA reads TGTGCCAGCAGTGAGAGTAATAGCCAAGAGACCCAGTACTTC. Encoded protein: CASSESNSQETQYF.

Many counts were recorded for this clonotype. The chain uses TRBV7-3 and TRBJ2-7; possible D gene TRBD2, 7 bases. V dropped 5 bases and J dropped 6 bases, with 14 bases sitting between them. The CDR3 sequence is 13 residues long. Germline loops: CDR1 SGHTA, CDR2 FQGTGA. The CDR3 region is CASSPRGGGEQYF. The DNA of the CDR3 is TGTGCCAGCAGCCCTAGGGGGGGAGGCGAGCAGTACTTC.

At least ten counts were recorded for this clonotype. V is TRBV12-3 or TRBV12-4 and J is TRBJ2-5, with 10 bases that match TRBD1. The CDR3 is 15 amino acids. Trimming cost V 5 bases and J 5 bases; bases outside gene matches: 8. The CDR3 reads CASSTRDRGVETQYF. CDR3 coding DNA: TGTGCCAGCAGTACAAGGGACAGGGGAGTGGAGACCCAGTACTTC.

The chain carries TRBV20-1 and TRBJ1-1; possible D gene TRBD1, 5 bases. With 6 bases removed from V and 3 bases from J, the gap between germline ends came to 17 bases. The germline V gene encodes CDR1 DFQATT and CDR2 SNEGSKA (reference sequence). The CDR3 is 14 amino acids. The CDR3 DNA sequence: TGCAGTGCGCCCTCCGGGCCCAGGGACACTGAAGCTTTCTTT. Its translation: CSAPSGPRDTEAFF.

The V and J genes are TRBV7-2 and TRBJ2-5; D unclear. This CDR3 has 14 residues. The V gene's germline CDR1 is SGHTA and CDR2 FQGNSA. Trimming cost V 1 base and J 5 bases, with 11 bases left between them. CDR3 region: CASSLVARQETQYF. CDR3 DNA: TGTGCCAGCAGCTTAGTAGCCAGGCAGGAGACCCAGTACTTC.